A single T cell receptor beta chain is shown here with its context. The table came from immunoSEQ multiplex PCR; TCRdb's copy has only in-frame clones and leaves some out. The table shows some 180,000 clones, with 81% occurring only once. V was cut by 3 bases and J by 5 bases, with 11 bases left in between. Germline lookup yields CDR1 SGDLS and CDR2 YYNGEE. There are 13 residues in the CDR3. These data originate in a study of blood T cell repertoires in COVID-19. At the level of the study: Sites across the United States, Italy and Spain contributed samples from acute and convalescent COVID-19.

The receptor was isolated from a middle-aged woman with COVID-19, enrolled during active disease. The J gene is TRBJ2-5, the V gene TRBV9, with D hard to call. Sequenced: peripheral blood. CDR3 amino acids: CASSEVLGETQYF. CDR3 sequence (DNA): TGTGCCAGCAGCGAAGTCCTCGGGGAGACCCAGTACTTC. The full variable domain, its missing parts supplied by reference TRBV9 and TRBJ2-5, is DSGVTQTPKHLITATGQRVTLRCSPRSGDLSVYWYQQSLDQGLQFLIQYYNGEERAKGNILERFSAQQFPDLHSELNLSSLELGDSALYFCASSEVLGETQYFGPGTRLLVL.